The sequence of this TCR beta chain was determined in a study of blood T cells in healthy people across ages. Study at large: Template switching captured about one barcoded beta molecule per two T cells. Study-level results: A conclusive naive versus antigen-experienced comparison was prevented by the unsorted PBMCs.

This CDR3 spans 17 amino acids. V lost 6 bases and J 0 bases, leaving 17 bases between the germline ends. A second 7 to 11 cycle PCR used barcoded and J-beta primers. Every sample gave at least 3 million paired-end reads containing CDR3. TCRdb independently ran MiXCR on the 5' RACE reads; one entry per CDR3 protein. Here the sample spans fewer than 750,000 distinct CDR3 sequences, around 50% being singletons. In regard to this clonotype: What it binds is unknown.

With each sample, at least 5.5 micrograms of total RNA were extracted. Sequencing was done on a sample of blood. The chain uses TRBV12-3 or TRBV12-4 and TRBJ2-2; D is perhaps TRBD2 (6 bases). This clonotype was sampled from an elderly woman in good health. CDR3 loop: CASSLGEAGSNTGELFF. In nucleotides, the CDR3 is TGTGCCAGCAGCCTGGGCGAGGCGGGGTCGAACACCGGGGAGCTGTTTTTT.